A single T cell receptor beta chain is shown here with its context. The CDR3 is 14 residues long. The germline V gene encodes CDR1 MNHEY and CDR2 SVGAGI. The ends were cut back, 8 bases at V and 4 bases at J, with 15 bases in the middle. This record comes from a study of blood T cell repertoires in COVID-19. As for the study in general: COVID-19 samples collected from the United States, Italy and Spain covered acute and convalescent phases. Sources were T cells, B-cell-depleted T cells, or PBMCs; the material itself was cDNA or gDNA.

Profiled with immunoSEQ multiplex PCR; TCRdb holds only in-frame clones, not every one. The table lists roughly 93,000 clones, around 85% of them singletons. The source is a woman of 80 years or more with acute or convalescent COVID-19. The chain joins TRBV6-5 to TRBJ1-3; D is possibly TRBD1 (5 bases). Sequencing was done on a sample of peripheral blood. CDR3 sequence reads: CASRLAGVGNTIYF. The CDR3 DNA is TGTGCCAGCCGACTGGCGGGGGTAGGAAACACCATATATTTT.